These T cell receptor beta chains were read from a single sample in a study of Graves' ophthalmopathy and Graves' hyperthyroidism. Each CDR3 protein gets one entry after TCRdb re-called the multiplex PCR reads with MiXCR. The sample yields about 620,000 distinct CDR3 sequences, roughly 20% seen once. The sample comprised peripheral blood. All receptors come from a woman aged 18-29 years with stable Graves' hyperthyroidism. Some clones in this sample may be carry-over from other donors' samples. The CDR3 runs from the conserved cysteine through the conserved F or W. D genes are given only for firm matches. Only some rows state a clone size, as once, few, many or a class for expanded clones.

>many|TRBV13|-|TRBJ1-3
TGTGCCAGCAGGAGGGTAGGGTCTGGAAACACCATATATTTT
CASRRVGSGNTIYF
>-|TRBV6-5|-|TRBJ2-7
TGTGCCAGCAGTTACCAGGTCCAAAAGGGCTACGAGCAGTACTTC
CASSYQVQKGYEQYF
>many|TRBV11-3|TRBD1|TRBJ2-7
TGTGCCAGCGGTCAGACCTGGGGACAGGGGGTCTACGAGCAGTACTTC
CASGQTWGQGVYEQYF
>-|TRBV5-1|-|TRBJ2-7
TGCGCCAGCAGCGATCTCCTAGCGACCGCTAGGCCCGAGCAGTACTTC
CASSDLLATARPEQYF
>many|TRBV5-5|-|TRBJ1-2
TGTGCCAGCAGCTTGGAATACCGCCCCTTGCGGGGCTACACCTTC
CASSLEYRPLRGYTF
>many|TRBV5-1|-|TRBJ2-7
TGCGCCAGCAGCTTGGGGGCGGCGGCCGAGCAGTACTTC
CASSLGAAAEQYF
>many|TRBV6-1|-|TRBJ1-5
TGTGCCAGCAGTGAGGGGCAGTCTTGGAGTCAGCCCCAGCATTTT
CASSEGQSWSQPQHF
>many|TRBV6-5|-|TRBJ1-2
TGTGCCAGCAGTTCTCAGGGCCCCCTTGATGGCTACACCTTC
CASSSQGPLDGYTF
>-|TRBV5-4|-|TRBJ2-7
TGTGCCAGCAGCCCCTTACAGGGCCCCTACGAGCAGTACTTC
CASSPLQGPYEQYF
>many|TRBV2|-|TRBJ2-7
TGTGCCAGCAGTGGATCGCAGTGGACTGATCCCTACGAGCAGTACTTC
CASSGSQWTDPYEQYF
>many|TRBV20-1|TRBD1|TRBJ1-2
TGCAGTGCTAGAGATTCTAGGACAGGGCATGGCTACACCTTC
CSARDSRTGHGYTF